A single sample gave rise to the 8 T cell receptor beta chains below, sequenced in a study of blood T cell repertoires in COVID-19. TCRdb's copy holds only in-frame clones and misses some; the assay was immunoSEQ multiplex PCR. Of about 55,000 clones listed, more than 70% are singletons. Sequencing was performed on peripheral blood. These receptors originate from a woman of 80 years or more with acute or convalescent COVID-19.

In its sample, this clone was seen once. This sequence joins TRBV7-6 and TRBJ2-1; D not certain. The CDR3 has 15 amino acids. Trimming removed 1 base from V and 5 bases from J, with 12 bases in between. Germline loops: CDR1 SGHVS, CDR2 FNYEAQ. The CDR3: CASSLGNHPDNEQFF. In DNA, the CDR3 is TGTGCCAGCAGCTTAGGCAACCACCCAGACAATGAGCAGTTCTTC.

The chain couples TRBV9 to TRBJ2-2; 7 bases fit TRBD2. In germline, CDR1 is SGDLS, CDR2 YYNGEE. The CDR3 contains 15 residues. With V trimmed by 2 bases and J by 1 base, 2 bases remained unmatched. CDR3: CASSVAGENTGELFF. The CDR3 DNA reads as TGTGCCAGCAGCGTTGCGGGAGAGAACACCGGGGAGCTGTTTTTT.

J is TRBJ1-6 and V is TRBV18; 9 nucleotides match TRBD1. Germline trimming cut 3 bases from V and 9 bases from J; bases unmatched to any gene: 12. The CDR3 extends over 17 amino acids. Per the germline V gene, CDR1 is KGHSH and CDR2 is LQKENI. CDR3 DNA sequence: TGTGCCAGCTCACCGCCCTCGACAGGGGGGGGAAGTTCACCCCTCCACTTT. Translating gives CASSPPSTGGGSSPLHF.

The V gene is TRBV3-1 (or the pseudogene TRBV3-2), the J gene TRBJ1-4; D unresolved. Germline assignment: CDR1 LGHDT and CDR2 YNNKEL (reference sequence). V lost 5 bases and J 7 bases, leaving 11 bases between the germline ends. The CDR3 extends over 13 amino acids. The CDR3 sequence: CASSTRHSEKLFF. CDR3 nucleotides: TGTGCCAGCAGCACACGACATAGTGAAAAACTGTTTTTT.

The chain employs TRBV7-3 and TRBJ2-3; D gene uncertain. CDR3 length: 14 amino acids. Germline lookup yields CDR1 SGHTA and CDR2 FQGTGA. The V end was cut by 2 bases, the J end by 0 bases, with 6 bases between. CDR3 residues: CASSLGQSTDTQYF. Here the CDR3 DNA reads TGTGCCAGCAGCTTAGGGCAGAGCACAGATACGCAGTATTTT.

The chain has TRBV7-9 and TRBJ2-1, with D possibly TRBD2 on 5 matching bases. CDR3 length: 13 residues. The ends were cut back, 4 bases at V and 8 bases at J, with 12 bases in the middle. CDR1 and CDR2 (germline): SEHNR, FQNEAQ (reference sequence). CDR3 region: CASSSAWEHEQFF. DNA of the CDR3: TGTGCCAGCAGCTCCGCGTGGGAGCATGAGCAGTTCTTC.

This chain connects TRBV19 to TRBJ2-1; 11 bases line up with TRBD2. The CDR3 totals 14 residues. Germline V CDR1 and CDR2: LNHDA, SQIVND (reference sequence). V was pared by 1 base and J by 15 bases, with 8 bases of the junction left unmatched. This chain's CDR3 is CASSIVGLAGGLFF. The CDR3 coding sequence is TGTGCCAGTAGTATAGTTGGGCTAGCGGGAGGCCTGTTCTTC.

The rearrangement uses TRBV6-5 and TRBJ1-4; TRBD1 aligns across 7 bases. Germline V gene data show CDR1 as MNHEY and CDR2 as SVGAGI. The CDR3 has 15 amino acids. V lost 2 bases to trimming and J lost 5 bases; unmatched junction nucleotides: 5. CDR3 sequence reads: CASSYGTARNEKLFF. CDR3 bases: TGTGCCAGCAGTTACGGGACAGCCCGGAATGAAAAACTGTTTTTT.